These 3 T cell receptor beta chains were sequenced from one sample in a study of blood T cell repertoires in COVID-19. Data came from immunoSEQ multiplex PCR; TCRdb stores just in-frame clones and leaves some out. The sample holds about 240,000 clones, 65% to 90% seen once. Sequenced material: peripheral blood. The receptors derive from a woman in her seventies with acute or convalescent COVID-19.

The chain couples TRBV3-1 (or the pseudogene TRBV3-2) to TRBJ1-6; 9 nucleotides align to TRBD1. V gave up 3 bases and J gave up 0 bases; unmatched junction bases: 0. CDR3 length: 16 amino acids. CDR1 and CDR2 from the germline V gene are LGHDT and YNNKEL (reference sequence). The DNA of the CDR3 is TGTGCCAGCAGCCAGACAGGGGGCTCCTATAATTCACCCCTCCACTTT. Protein: CASSQTGGSYNSPLHF.

The chain joins TRBV27 to TRBJ1-6, with D perhaps TRBD1 (5 bases). This CDR3 is built from 18 residues. Germline V gene lookup returns CDR1 MNHEY and CDR2 SMNVEV (reference sequence). Trimming left V 5 bases short and J 9 bases short, with 26 bases between. This chain's CDR3 is CASSAGGVRRERGSPLHF. The CDR3 nucleotides read TGTGCCAGCAGTGCCGGGGGGGTTCGCAGGGAACGAGGTTCACCCCTCCACTTT.

This clone occurred a few times. This chain uses TRBV30 with TRBJ1-2; TRBD1 is a possible D gene (5 bases). The CDR3 covers 11 residues. Looked up from germline, CDR1 is GTSNPN and CDR2 is SVGIG (reference sequence). V lost 4 bases and J lost 6, with 9 bases in between. CDR3 DNA sequence: TGTGCCTGGACATTAGGGGATGGCTACACCTTC. Its protein is CAWTLGDGYTF.